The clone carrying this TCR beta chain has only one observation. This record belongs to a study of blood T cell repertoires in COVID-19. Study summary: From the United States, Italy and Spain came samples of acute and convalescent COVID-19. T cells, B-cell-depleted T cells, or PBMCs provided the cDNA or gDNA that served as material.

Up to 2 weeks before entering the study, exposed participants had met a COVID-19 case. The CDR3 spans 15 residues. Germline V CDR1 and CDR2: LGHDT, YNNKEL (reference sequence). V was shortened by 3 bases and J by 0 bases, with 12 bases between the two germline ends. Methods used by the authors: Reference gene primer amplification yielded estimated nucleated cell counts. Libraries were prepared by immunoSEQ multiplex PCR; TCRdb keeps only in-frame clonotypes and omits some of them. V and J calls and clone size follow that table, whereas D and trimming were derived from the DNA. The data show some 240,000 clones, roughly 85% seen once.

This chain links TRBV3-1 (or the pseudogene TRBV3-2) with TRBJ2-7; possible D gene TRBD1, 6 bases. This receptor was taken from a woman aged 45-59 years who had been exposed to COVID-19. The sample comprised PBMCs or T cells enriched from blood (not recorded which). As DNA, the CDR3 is TGTGCCAGCAGCCAGATAGTGACAGGCTCCTACGAGCAGTACTTC. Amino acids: CASSQIVTGSYEQYF.